The sequence of this T cell receptor (beta chain) was determined in a study of T cells in tuberculosis. About the study: CD1B tetramers identified T cells specific for mycobacterial lipid GMM.

Thawed, overnight-rested PBMC were stained with GMM-loaded CD1B tetramer, viability dye and anti-CD3, then sorted. CD1B tetramers were loaded with Rhodococcus equi-derived C32 glucose monomycolate. Tetramer-negative cells, approximately 100,000 per donor, were also sorted. Trimming cost V 0 bases and J 7 bases, with 7 bases left between them. The CDR3 totals 13 residues. Germline values: CDR1 MNHEY, CDR2 SVGAGI. Profiled with immunoSEQ multiplex PCR; TCRdb holds only in-frame clones, not every one. The table lists tens of thousands of clones, around 90% of them singletons. Sample: CD1b-GMM tetramer-negative cells sorted from PBMCs. The rearrangement links TRBV6-5 to TRBJ1-5; the D is unclear. This TCR was sampled from an adult woman with latent tuberculosis. The CDR3 sequence is CASSYSRGQPQHF. DNA of the CDR3: TGTGCCAGCAGTTACTCGAGAGGGCAGCCCCAGCATTTT.